These T cell receptor beta chains were read from a single sample in a study of neurological immune-mediated disorders. TCRdb reprocessed the 5' RACE reads via MiXCR and lists one record per CDR3 protein. The sample shows 30,000 to 40,000 distinct CDR3 sequences, around 4% of them seen only once. Sequencing was done on a sample of PBMCs. Source of these receptors: a man aged 25-40 years with multiple sclerosis. Both conserved end residues are part of each CDR3. Fields, in order: CDR3 DNA, CDR3 protein, D gene, V gene, clone size, J gene. A D gene is named only where the DNA matches it firmly. Some rows mark clone size as missing; the rest say once, few, many or name a class of expanded clone.

CDR3 DNA: TGTGCCAGCAGCTTGGCCTCGGCGGGGAGCAATCAGCCCCAGCATTTT
CDR3 protein: CASSLASAGSNQPQHF
D gene: NA
V gene: TRBV5-5
clone size: many
J gene: TRBJ1-5

CDR3 DNA: TGTGCCATCAGTGATGGCAGGGCGAACACTGAAGCTTTCTTT
CDR3 protein: CAISDGRANTEAFF
D gene: NA
V gene: TRBV10-3
clone size: few
J gene: TRBJ1-1

CDR3 DNA: TGTGCCAGCAGACCCCCTGAAACTTTCGAGCAGTACTTC
CDR3 protein: CASRPPETFEQYF
D gene: NA
V gene: TRBV27
clone size: NA
J gene: TRBJ2-7

CDR3 DNA: TGTGCCAGCAGTTATGGACAGGGCTTCTCCCTCTACGAGCAGTACTTC
CDR3 protein: CASSYGQGFSLYEQYF
D gene: TRBD1
V gene: TRBV12-3/TRBV12-4
clone size: many
J gene: TRBJ2-7

CDR3 DNA: TGTGCCAGCAGCGTAAAGGGGACCCCCGGTGACTCACCCCTCCACTTT
CDR3 protein: CASSVKGTPGDSPLHF
D gene: NA
V gene: TRBV9
clone size: many
J gene: TRBJ1-6

CDR3 DNA: TGTGCCAGCAGCCGAAGCCTCGGCCGGGATGGCTACACCTTC
CDR3 protein: CASSRSLGRDGYTF
D gene: NA
V gene: TRBV11-2
clone size: many
J gene: TRBJ1-2

CDR3 DNA: TGCGCCAGCAGCCTGACGTGGGACGGGGGCGAGACCCAGTACTTC
CDR3 protein: CASSLTWDGGETQYF
D gene: NA
V gene: TRBV4-1
clone size: many
J gene: TRBJ2-5

CDR3 DNA: TGCGCCAGCAGCTTGGCCAGGGGGGGCGATTACAATGAGCAGTTCTTC
CDR3 protein: CASSLARGGDYNEQFF
D gene: NA
V gene: TRBV5-1
clone size: many
J gene: TRBJ2-1

CDR3 DNA: TGCAGTGCTAGAGGGACAGACATTGAAGCTTTCTTT
CDR3 protein: CSARGTDIEAFF
D gene: NA
V gene: TRBV20-1
clone size: NA
J gene: TRBJ1-1

CDR3 DNA: TGCGCCAGCAGTCAAACCACAACAGGACTGTTTTTT
CDR3 protein: CASSQTTTGLFF
D gene: NA
V gene: TRBV23-1
clone size: many
J gene: TRBJ1-4

CDR3 DNA: TGCAGTGCTAGCGCTAGCTACTCCTACGAGCAGTACTTC
CDR3 protein: CSASASYSYEQYF
D gene: NA
V gene: TRBV20-1
clone size: many
J gene: TRBJ2-7

CDR3 DNA: TGTGCCACGCAACCGGGAAAGAGCTACGAGCAGTACTTC
CDR3 protein: CATQPGKSYEQYF
D gene: NA
V gene: TRBV10-3
clone size: NA
J gene: TRBJ2-7

CDR3 DNA: TGTGCCAGCAGCTTAGCCCGGACAGGGGGACGCGAGCAGTACTTC
CDR3 protein: CASSLARTGGREQYF
D gene: TRBD1
V gene: TRBV11-2
clone size: many
J gene: TRBJ2-7

CDR3 DNA: TGTGCCAGCAGTTTCTTGACTAGCTCCTACGAGCAGTACTTC
CDR3 protein: CASSFLTSSYEQYF
D gene: NA
V gene: TRBV27
clone size: many
J gene: TRBJ2-7

CDR3 DNA: TGCAGCACCTTGGCCCTTAACGGGGAGCTGTTTTTT
CDR3 protein: CSTLALNGELFF
D gene: NA
V gene: TRBV29-1
clone size: few
J gene: TRBJ2-2

CDR3 DNA: TGTGCCAGCACGCGGCCCACCTATAATTCACCCCTCCACTTT
CDR3 protein: CASTRPTYNSPLHF
D gene: NA
V gene: TRBV6-2/TRBV6-3
clone size: many
J gene: TRBJ1-6

CDR3 DNA: TGTGCCAGCAGCTTAGGCCCAGGGAGCGTTACTGAAGCTTTCTTT
CDR3 protein: CASSLGPGSVTEAFF
D gene: NA
V gene: TRBV7-2
clone size: many
J gene: TRBJ1-1

CDR3 DNA: TGCAGTGCTAGCCCCGGGGGTGATGAGCAGTTCTTC
CDR3 protein: CSASPGGDEQFF
D gene: NA
V gene: TRBV20-1
clone size: many
J gene: TRBJ2-1

CDR3 DNA: TGTGCCAGCGTGGTGGCCTTGAACACTGAAGCTTTCTTT
CDR3 protein: CASVVALNTEAFF
D gene: NA
V gene: TRBV6-1
clone size: many
J gene: TRBJ1-1

CDR3 DNA: TGTGCCAGCAACTCTAATACCCTTCGAGGCTACACCTTC
CDR3 protein: CASNSNTLRGYTF
D gene: NA
V gene: TRBV9
clone size: many
J gene: TRBJ1-2

CDR3 DNA: TGCGCCAGCAGCTTGGATCGTTTTGGTTTAACCTTC
CDR3 protein: CASSLDRFGLTF
D gene: NA
V gene: TRBV5-1
clone size: NA
J gene: TRBJ1-2

CDR3 DNA: TGCAGTGCTAGTCGCGACCGGAACACTGAAGCTTTCTTT
CDR3 protein: CSASRDRNTEAFF
D gene: NA
V gene: TRBV20-1
clone size: many
J gene: TRBJ1-1

CDR3 DNA: TGTGCCAGCTCACCACGGGCGGAGACCTATGGCTACACCTTC
CDR3 protein: CASSPRAETYGYTF
D gene: NA
V gene: TRBV18
clone size: NA
J gene: TRBJ1-2

CDR3 DNA: TGTGCCAGCAGCCGCGACTATTACGAGCAGTACTTC
CDR3 protein: CASSRDYYEQYF
D gene: NA
V gene: TRBV14
clone size: many
J gene: TRBJ2-7

CDR3 DNA: TGCAGTGCTCATTCTAAGGACAGGGAGAGTGGCGAGCAGTACTTC
CDR3 protein: CSAHSKDRESGEQYF
D gene: TRBD1
V gene: TRBV20-1
clone size: many
J gene: TRBJ2-7

CDR3 DNA: TGCAGTGCTAGAGATGGGGTTTCACCCCTCCACTTT
CDR3 protein: CSARDGVSPLHF
D gene: NA
V gene: TRBV20-1
clone size: few
J gene: TRBJ1-6

CDR3 DNA: TGTGCCAGCAGCTTGAGGGTCCGGCTGGCGGGGAGTGAAGCTTTCTTT
CDR3 protein: CASSLRVRLAGSEAFF
D gene: NA
V gene: TRBV5-8
clone size: many
J gene: TRBJ1-1

CDR3 DNA: TGCAGCGCAGTGGGGGGCACTAATGAAAAACTGTTTTTT
CDR3 protein: CSAVGGTNEKLFF
D gene: NA
V gene: TRBV29-1
clone size: NA
J gene: TRBJ1-4

CDR3 DNA: TGTGCCAGCAGCTTAGGTGGAAATCAGGCTTTCTTT
CDR3 protein: CASSLGGNQAFF
D gene: NA
V gene: TRBV7-9
clone size: many
J gene: TRBJ1-1

CDR3 DNA: TGTGCCATCAGTGTCGACAGAACCTACACCGGGGAGCTGTTTTTT
CDR3 protein: CAISVDRTYTGELFF
D gene: NA
V gene: TRBV10-3
clone size: many
J gene: TRBJ2-2

CDR3 DNA: TGCGCCAGCAGCTTAAGTAGGGCAGGGGGCGCAGGTCCCGACTCGAACACTGAAGCTTTCTTT
CDR3 protein: CASSLSRAGGAGPDSNTEAFF
D gene: TRBD1
V gene: TRBV5-1
clone size: many
J gene: TRBJ1-1

CDR3 DNA: TGCGCCAGCAGCTCCCTGGGACCGGGGGCCCTCACAGATACGCAGTATTTT
CDR3 protein: CASSSLGPGALTDTQYF
D gene: NA
V gene: TRBV5-1
clone size: few
J gene: TRBJ2-3

CDR3 DNA: TGTGCCATCAGTGGCCACGCAAGTGGGCCCTACGAGCAGTACTTC
CDR3 protein: CAISGHASGPYEQYF
D gene: NA
V gene: TRBV10-3
clone size: many
J gene: TRBJ2-7

CDR3 DNA: TGTGCCAGCAGACTCAACACTGAAGCTTTCTTT
CDR3 protein: CASRLNTEAFF
D gene: NA
V gene: TRBV6-6
clone size: many
J gene: TRBJ1-1

CDR3 DNA: TGCGCCAGCAGCCAAGATGGATCTAGCTCGTCTTACAATGAGCAGTTCTTC
CDR3 protein: CASSQDGSSSSYNEQFF
D gene: NA
V gene: TRBV4-3
clone size: many
J gene: TRBJ2-1

CDR3 DNA: TGCAGTGCGAGACAGTATTCCTACGAGCAGTACTTC
CDR3 protein: CSARQYSYEQYF
D gene: NA
V gene: TRBV20-1
clone size: many
J gene: TRBJ2-7

CDR3 DNA: TGTGCCAGCAGCACCTCCAGGGGCTTTAATGAAAAACTGTTTTTT
CDR3 protein: CASSTSRGFNEKLFF
D gene: NA
V gene: TRBV12-3/TRBV12-4
clone size: many
J gene: TRBJ1-4